Listed below are T cell receptor beta chains from one sample, sequenced in a study of vaccination and CD4 T cells after COVID-19. MiXCR, applied by TCRdb to the PCR reads, yields one record per CDR3 protein. Here the sample spans approximately 14,000 distinct CDR3 sequences, less than 70% being singletons. Here the sequenced sample was CD4+ T cells from blood, taken after SARS-CoV-2 vaccination. These receptors originate from a human donor who had recovered from COVID-19. The CDR3 runs from the conserved cysteine through the conserved F or W. The D gene is left open where the match is weak. The size field is filled for only some rows; it gives once, few, many or a size class.

TRBD1	TRBV6-1	TRBJ1-3	15	-	CASRPGGAGSHTIYF	TGTGCCAGCAGACCAGGGGGCGCGGGGTCTCACACCATATATTTT
-	TRBV20-1	TRBJ1-6	14	few	CSAVDRAGVSPLHF	TGCAGTGCTGTGGATCGGGCGGGAGTGTCACCCCTCCACTTT
TRBD1	TRBV20-1	TRBJ2-7	15	once	CSARAPGQDFYEQYF	TGCAGTGCTAGAGCTCCGGGACAGGACTTCTACGAGCAGTACTTC
-	TRBV28	TRBJ1-5	16	-	CATSTRQGSSNQPQHF	TGTGCCACTTCGACCCGCCAGGGGAGTAGCAATCAGCCCCAGCATTTT
-	TRBV6-2/TRBV6-3	TRBJ1-1	12	-	CASRRVATEAFF	TGTGCCAGCAGGAGGGTTGCCACTGAAGCTTTCTTT
-	TRBV20-1	TRBJ1-1	15	-	CSARDAGIPNTEAFF	TGCAGTGCTAGAGATGCGGGAATACCGAACACTGAAGCTTTCTTT
TRBD2	TRBV28	TRBJ2-5	15	-	CASTLAGDRQETQYF	TGTGCCAGCACCCTAGCGGGAGATAGGCAGGAGACCCAGTACTTC
TRBD1	TRBV12-5	TRBJ2-7	13	-	CASGPPGGYEQYF	TGTGCTAGTGGTCCACCAGGGGGATACGAGCAGTACTTC
-	TRBV5-1	TRBJ1-1	15	-	CASSLVRGRNTEAFF	TGCGCCAGCAGCTTAGTCAGGGGCAGGAACACTGAAGCTTTCTTT
TRBD2	TRBV20-1	TRBJ2-1	14	-	CSAPPSGSYNEQFF	TGCAGTGCGCCGCCTAGCGGTTCCTACAATGAGCAGTTCTTC
TRBD1	TRBV7-2	TRBJ2-4	14	-	CASSLTGQDTIQYF	TGTGCCAGCAGCTTAACCGGACAGGACACAATTCAGTACTTC
-	TRBV20-1	TRBJ2-3	14	-	CSAPGAGATDTQYF	TGCAGTGCTCCGGGAGCTGGAGCTACAGATACGCAGTATTTT
TRBD1	TRBV2	TRBJ1-6	16	-	CASRARTGGYNSPLHF	TGTGCCAGCAGGGCAAGGACAGGGGGGTACAATTCACCCCTCCACTTT
-	TRBV20-1	TRBJ1-1	13	-	CSARDPQNTEAFF	TGCAGTGCTAGAGATCCCCAGAACACTGAAGCTTTCTTT
TRBD1	TRBV7-3	TRBJ2-1	15	-	CASSSDRGGYNEQFF	TGTGCCAGCAGCTCTGACAGGGGGGGTTACAATGAGCAGTTCTTC
-	TRBV4-2	TRBJ1-5	13	-	CASSQDSNQPQHF	TGTGCCAGCAGCCAAGATAGCAATCAGCCCCAGCATTTT
-	TRBV6-1	TRBJ1-5	16	-	CASSEWSRPPLGPQHF	TGTGCCAGCAGTGAATGGTCTAGGCCGCCTCTGGGACCCCAGCATTTT
-	TRBV20-1	TRBJ2-5	14	-	CSASGGTGRETQYF	TGCAGTGCTAGTGGCGGGACCGGTCGTGAGACCCAGTACTTC
-	TRBV28	TRBJ1-5	13	few	CASRWTEMEPQHF	TGTGCCAGCAGGTGGACAGAAATGGAGCCCCAGCATTTT
-	TRBV6-1	TRBJ1-5	15	-	CASRGYGGSHQPQHF	TGTGCCAGCAGGGGATATGGAGGGAGCCATCAGCCCCAGCATTTT
TRBD1	TRBV20-1	TRBJ1-2	14	-	CSATLPGQSHGYTF	TGCAGTGCTACATTACCGGGACAGAGCCATGGCTACACCTTC
-	TRBV20-1	TRBJ2-2	19	-	CSARDLRIALKGEAGELFF	TGCAGTGCTAGAGATCTCCGGATAGCGCTCAAAGGGGAGGCCGGGGAGCTGTTTTTT
-	TRBV6-5	TRBJ2-4	13	few	CASSYSRAREQYF	TGTGCCAGCAGTTACAGCAGGGCGAGGGAGCAGTACTTC
-	TRBV20-1	TRBJ2-7	13	-	CSASKQGSHEQYF	TGCAGTGCTTCAAAGCAGGGTTCCCACGAGCAGTACTTC
-	TRBV29-1	TRBJ2-5	11	few	CSVPRRETQYF	TGCAGCGTTCCGAGGCGGGAGACCCAGTACTTC
TRBD1	TRBV6-2/TRBV6-3	TRBJ1-5	14	-	CASSGTGGYQPQHF	TGTGCCAGCAGCGGGACAGGGGGTTATCAGCCCCAGCATTTT
TRBD1	TRBV20-1	TRBJ2-7	15	-	CSARNPGTGALEQYF	TGCAGTGCTAGAAACCCCGGGACAGGGGCTCTCGAGCAGTACTTC
-	TRBV7-2	TRBJ2-7	15	-	CASSSGTWGDYEQYF	TGTGCCAGCAGCTCCGGGACCTGGGGCGACTACGAGCAGTACTTC
-	TRBV6-5	TRBJ1-4	12	-	CASSYSREKLFF	TGTGCCAGCAGTTACTCGCGCGAAAAACTGTTTTTT
TRBD1	TRBV5-1	TRBJ1-5	14	-	CASSEGTGNQPQHF	TGCGCCAGCAGCGAGGGGACAGGCAATCAGCCCCAGCATTTT
-	TRBV19	TRBJ1-2	12	-	CASSIGYRGYTF	TGTGCCAGTAGTATCGGTTATCGCGGCTACACCTTC
TRBD2	TRBV20-1	TRBJ2-3	14	-	CSARGGGSTDTQYF	TGCAGTGCTAGAGGCGGGGGTAGCACAGATACGCAGTATTTT
TRBD2	TRBV27	TRBJ2-5	15	-	CASSWGGIPGETQYF	TGTGCCAGCAGTTGGGGGGGGATCCCCGGGGAGACCCAGTACTTC
TRBD1	TRBV20-1	TRBJ2-6	16	-	CSVSRDRVSEANVLTF	TGCAGTGTCTCCCGGGACAGGGTTTCTGAGGCCAACGTCCTGACTTTC
-	TRBV7-2	TRBJ2-4	14	-	CASSLVLPWGIQYF	TGTGCCAGCAGCTTAGTTCTACCATGGGGCATTCAGTACTTC
TRBD1	TRBV7-2	TRBJ1-6	15	few	CASSLGGQGQTPLHF	TGTGCCAGCAGCTTAGGGGGACAGGGCCAAACGCCCCTCCACTTT
-	TRBV20-1	TRBJ2-3	13	-	CSAFWGAGDTQYF	TGCAGTGCATTTTGGGGGGCCGGAGATACGCAGTATTTT
-	TRBV28	TRBJ1-5	15	-	CASSSPAGKDQPQHF	TGTGCCAGCAGTTCCCCCGCAGGGAAGGATCAGCCCCAGCATTTT
TRBD1	TRBV5-4	TRBJ1-2	16	-	CASSQTGQGAHYGYTF	TGTGCCAGCAGCCAAACGGGACAGGGGGCCCACTATGGCTACACCTTC
-	TRBV27	TRBJ1-6	14	-	CASSPGQINSPLHF	TGTGCCAGCAGTCCCGGACAGATTAATTCACCCCTCCACTTT
TRBD1	TRBV20-1	TRBJ1-5	16	-	CSAPRTGGFFNQPQHF	TGCAGTGCTCCTCGGACAGGGGGTTTTTTCAATCAGCCCCAGCATTTT
-	TRBV5-3	TRBJ1-2	19	-	CARSLGVSVSMRPQHGYTF	TGTGCCAGAAGCTTGGGGGTCTCTGTCTCGATGAGGCCGCAACATGGCTACACCTTC
-	TRBV27	TRBJ2-1	13	-	CASTLLGGPEQFF	TGTGCCAGCACTCTGTTGGGGGGTCCTGAGCAGTTCTTC
-	TRBV19	TRBJ2-7	15	-	CASSHRQGGSYEQYF	TGTGCCAGTAGCCATCGACAGGGAGGGTCCTACGAGCAGTACTTC
-	TRBV19	TRBJ2-7	16	-	CASSIQFRGLGYEQYF	TGTGCCAGTAGTATACAATTTAGAGGGTTGGGCTACGAGCAGTACTTC
-	TRBV21-1	TRBJ1-6	19	once	CASSKVEGTGSYYNSPLHF	TGTGCCAGCAGCAAAGTCGAGGGGACAGGGTCGTATTATAATTCACCCCTCCACTTT
TRBD2	TRBV15	TRBJ2-1	18	-	CATSRDLAGGPSYNEQFF	TGTGCCACCAGCAGAGATTTAGCGGGAGGGCCCTCCTACAATGAGCAGTTCTTC
-	TRBV7-3	TRBJ2-3	14	-	CASSLRGTADTQYF	TGTGCCAGCAGCTTACGGGGGACAGCAGATACGCAGTATTTT